In its sample, the clone carrying this TCR beta chain was seen a few times. Its target is unknown. Researchers prepared the TCRbeta library using unique molecular identifiers, the study reports. TCRdb re-analysed the PCR reads in MiXCR, keeping a single row per CDR3 protein. The sample lists under 250,000 distinct CDR3 sequences, roughly 7.1% occurring once. These data come from a study of T-cell reconstitution after alpha-beta-depleted transplantation in children. The study's findings and limits: About two months after transplant, alpha-beta T cells reportedly came from several hundred expanded graft clones. Surviving recipient T cells and intrathymic progenitors accounted for some patients' high TCRbeta diversity at day 60. Fresh T-cell production supplied most of the T-cell counts and diversity seen one year after transplant.

Germline-derived CDR1 and CDR2 are WSHSY and SAAADI. The CDR3 spans 13 residues. Trimming left V 8 bases short and J 2 bases short, with 13 bases between. The chain joins TRBV10-2 to TRBJ2-7; no clear D gene. The clonotype comes from a boy between 2 and 10 years old with acute lymphoblastic leukemia, due to receive a stem cell transplant. The material sequenced was PBMCs, taken before TCRalphabeta/CD19-depleted stem cell transplant. In nucleotides, the CDR3 is TGCGCCAGCGGTACCGTATACCCCTACGAGCAGTACTTC. It specifies CASGTVYPYEQYF.